This entry lists 8 T cell receptor beta chains sequenced from one sample in a study of T cells after yellow fever vaccination. TCRdb re-analysed the 5' RACE reads in MiXCR, keeping a single row per CDR3 protein. The table records some 300,000 distinct CDR3 sequences, 8.7% of them present only once. The input for sequencing was CD4+ T cells sorted from PBMCs, taken 5 days after the yellow fever booster vaccination. The receptors come from a man aged 18 to 35 who received the YFV17D yellow fever vaccine.

The rearrangement links TRBV28 to TRBJ1-6; D might be TRBD1 (6 bases). Trimming shortened V by 6 bases and J by 10 bases, and 25 bases separated the two germline ends. The germline V gene has CDR1 MDHEN and CDR2 SYDVKM. This CDR3 has 17 amino acids. The CDR3 region has the DNA TGTGCCAGCAGGCCCCTAAGGGGGACCGTAGTAGGGTCACCCCTCCACTTT. It specifies CASRPLRGTVVGSPLHF.

The J gene is TRBJ2-5, the V gene TRBV7-9; D gene uncertain. Germline V gene sequence: CDR1 SEHNR, CDR2 FQNEAQ (reference sequence). The ends were cut back, 5 bases at V and 6 bases at J, with 16 bases in the middle. The CDR3 extends over 14 amino acids. In nucleotides, the CDR3 is TGTGCCAGCAGCCCGGACCCGGCGGATAAGACCCAGTACTTC. It is translated as CASSPDPADKTQYF.

The V and J genes are TRBV5-1 and TRBJ1-4; D unresolved. Germline V gene sequence: CDR1 SGHRS, CDR2 YFSETQ. V lost 0 bases and J 5 bases, leaving 11 bases between the germline ends. This CDR3 has 15 amino acids. The CDR3: CASSLDTVLNEKLFF. The CDR3 DNA reads as TGCGCCAGCAGCTTGGATACAGTTTTGAATGAAAAACTGTTTTTT.

The V call is TRBV2, the J call TRBJ1-1, with D unclear. Trimming cost V 7 bases and J 1 base, with 13 bases left between them. Germline V gene sequence: CDR1 SNHLY, CDR2 FYNNEI. This CDR3 has 14 residues. CDR3 sequence (DNA): TGTGCCAGCACCTCTCGCGGTCGGAACACTGAAGCTTTCTTT. This sequence encodes CASTSRGRNTEAFF.

The chain is built from TRBV19 and TRBJ2-7; possibly TRBD1 or TRBD2 for D (6 bases each). CDR1 is LNHDA and CDR2 is SQIVND in the germline V gene (reference sequence). This CDR3 has 16 residues. V was trimmed by 0 bases and J by 3 bases, leaving 15 bases between them. CDR3 amino acids: CASSIEGRGQVYEQYF. The CDR3 DNA follows: TGTGCCAGTAGTATAGAAGGACGGGGGCAGGTCTACGAGCAGTACTTC. Full variable domain (missing parts from reference TRBV19 and TRBJ2-7): DGGITQSPKYLFRKEGQNVTLSCEQNLNHDAMYWYRQDPGQGLRLIYYSQIVNDFQKGDIAEGYSVSREKKESFPLTVTSAQKNPTAFYLCASSIEGRGQVYEQYFGPGTRLTVT.

This clonotype came up a few times. The chain couples TRBV20-1 to TRBJ1-5; 7 nucleotides align to TRBD1. This CDR3 has 13 residues. Trimming cost V 3 bases and J 2 bases; bases outside gene matches: 1. Germline-derived CDR1 and CDR2 are DFQATT and SNEGSKA (reference sequence). CDR3 sequence: CSASTGGNQPQHF. CDR3 DNA: TGCAGTGCTAGCACAGGGGGCAATCAGCCCCAGCATTTT.

V is TRBV7-2 and J is TRBJ1-3, with TRBD1 matching 9 bases. Losses at the gene ends were 10 bases for V and 11 bases for J; bases not matched to a gene: 6. The germline CDR1 and CDR2 sequences are SGHTA and FQGNSA. This CDR3 contains 11 residues. The CDR3 DNA reads as TGTGCCATCGGGACAGGGAAAGCCATATATTTT. Amino acids: CAIGTGKAIYF.

This clonotype was counted between two and nine times. The V call is TRBV7-2, the J call TRBJ2-5; 9 bases agree with TRBD2. Germline-derived CDR1 and CDR2 are SGHTA and FQGNSA. Trimming took 5 bases from V and 4 from J; bases not matched to a gene: 11. The CDR3 is made up of 16 amino acids. The CDR3 DNA reads TGTGCCAGCAGCACCAACGGGGCGCGGGGGGGAGAGACCCAGTACTTC. Its protein product is CASSTNGARGGETQYF.